The 27 T cell receptor beta chains given below trace back to one sample, sequenced in a study of blood T cell repertoires in COVID-19. The data were produced by immunoSEQ multiplex PCR, yet TCRdb's version contains in-frame clones alone and is incomplete. This sample has 180,000 or so clones, with around 90% found just once. Material: peripheral blood. Receptors were obtained from a woman between 45 and 60 years old with acute or convalescent COVID-19.

The chain has TRBV27 and TRBJ1-1, with no clear D. V dropped 9 bases and J dropped 5 bases, with 10 bases sitting between them. From germline, CDR1 is MNHEY and CDR2 SMNVEV (reference sequence). There are 11 residues in the CDR3. The DNA for the CDR3 is TGTGCCAGTTATGGGAGGACTGAAGCTTTCTTT. Its protein is CASYGRTEAFF.

J is TRBJ2-3 and V is TRBV3-1 (or the pseudogene TRBV3-2); D is unclear. The V and J ends lost 1 base and 1 base respectively, with 6 bases between them. Germline CDR1 and CDR2: LGHDT and YNNKEL (reference sequence). The CDR3 runs 14 residues. The chain's CDR3 is CASSQGPGTDTQYF. CDR3 coding DNA: TGTGCCAGCAGCCAAGGGCCTGGCACAGATACGCAGTATTTT.

The chain has TRBV10-3 and TRBJ1-1, with D perhaps TRBD1 (5 bases). V was trimmed by 2 bases and J by 4 bases, leaving 8 bases between them. The CDR3 length is 13 residues. Germline lookup yields CDR1 ENHRY and CDR2 SYGVKD. CDR3 loop: CAISEGAGTEAFF. CDR3 nucleotide sequence: TGTGCCATCAGTGAGGGGGCTGGCACTGAAGCTTTCTTT.

This clone occurred a few times. At one of its ends the junction is not consistent with the germline gene, which may arise from a read error. This chain links TRBV19 with TRBJ1-5, with D hard to call. The germline V gene encodes CDR1 LNHDA and CDR2 SQIVND (reference sequence). The CDR3 has 15 amino acids. The chain's CDR3 is CASSIVPYSNQPQHF. Here the CDR3 DNA reads TGTGCCAGTAGCATAGTTCCCTATAGCAATCAGCCCCAGCATTTT.

This rearrangement joins TRBV4-3 to TRBJ1-5; TRBD1 is a possible D gene (6 bases). This CDR3 contains 16 residues. The germline V gene encodes CDR1 LGHNA and CDR2 YSLEER. V lost 0 bases, J lost 5 bases, and 14 bases lay in between. DNA of the CDR3: TGCGCCAGCAGCCAAGATCGAACAGGGTCATATCAGCCCCAGCATTTT. It specifies CASSQDRTGSYQPQHF.

The chain carries TRBV5-1 and TRBJ2-7; no clear D. The CDR3 totals 11 residues. Germline CDR1 SGHRS, CDR2 YFSETQ. Trimming took off 2 bases at V and 5 bases at J, with 5 bases between the two ends. CDR3 nucleotide sequence: TGCGCCAGCAGCTTACACAACGAGCAGTACTTC. It codes for CASSLHNEQYF.

There are a few counts of this clone. V and J are TRBV5-1 and TRBJ2-1; 9 bases align to TRBD2. The J segment lost 5 bases and the V segment lost 1 base, leaving 4 bases of the junction unmatched. This CDR3 has 15 residues. The V gene's germline CDR1 is SGHRS and CDR2 YFSETQ. CDR3 in DNA: TGCGCCAGCAGCTTGCTAGGGACTAGCCACAATGAGCAGTTCTTC. Its translation: CASSLLGTSHNEQFF.

The chain recombines TRBV10-2 with TRBJ2-1, with 8 bases matching TRBD2. Germline values: CDR1 WSHSY, CDR2 SAAADI. V gave up 7 bases and J gave up 0 bases; unmatched junction bases: 5. CDR3 length equals 15 residues. The CDR3 reads CASIRRGDSYNEQFF. CDR3 nucleotides: TGCGCCAGCATCCGGCGGGGGGACTCCTACAATGAGCAGTTCTTC.

This clone appeared a single time. This sequence joins TRBV28 and TRBJ2-7, with 8 bases matching TRBD2. The CDR3 is 13 residues long. The ends lost 7 bases at V and 5 bases at J; junction bases unmatched: 7. Germline assignment: CDR1 MDHEN and CDR2 SYDVKM. In DNA, the CDR3 is TGTGCCAGCACCCCAGGCGGGGGGCACGAGCAGTACTTC. Translation gives CASTPGGGHEQYF.

The chain recombines TRBV30 with TRBJ1-1; a possible D gene is TRBD1 (6 bases). Trimming took 2 bases from V and 2 from J, leaving 9 bases between them. Germline-derived CDR1 and CDR2 are GTSNPN and SVGIG (reference sequence). This CDR3 has 13 amino acids. The CDR3 DNA sequence: TGTGCCTGGAGTCCAGGGGTCAACACTGAAGCTTTCTTT. This sequence encodes CAWSPGVNTEAFF.

V usage is TRBV11-3 and J usage is TRBJ1-2, with D unresolved. Trimming cost V 2 bases and J 6 bases, with 16 bases left between them. The germline CDR1 and CDR2 sequences are SGHNT and YENEEA. The CDR3 is made up of 15 amino acids. The CDR3 protein is CASSLTRVPWNGYTF. CDR3 DNA sequence: TGTGCCAGCAGCTTAACCCGGGTGCCCTGGAATGGCTACACCTTC.

V gene TRBV5-1 combines with J gene TRBJ2-1, with 8 nucleotides matching TRBD1. The ends lost 3 bases at V and 2 bases at J; junction bases unmatched: 4. The germline V gene encodes CDR1 SGHRS and CDR2 YFSETQ. The CDR3 has 15 residues. CDR3 amino acids: CASSSLTGAYNEQFF. Written as DNA, the CDR3 is TGCGCCAGCAGCTCCCTGACAGGGGCCTACAATGAGCAGTTCTTC.

This clone has only one observation. The chain couples TRBV5-4 to TRBJ2-2; 7 bases are shared with TRBD1. The CDR3 covers 17 residues. The germline CDR1 and CDR2 sequences are SGHNT and YYREEE (reference sequence). Trimming at V came to 0 bases and at J to 5 bases, leaving 10 bases not matched to a gene. This CDR3 reads CASSLAARGPGTGELFF. The CDR3 region has the DNA TGTGCCAGCAGCTTGGCGGCAAGGGGGCCGGGTACCGGGGAGCTGTTTTTT.

The gene calls are TRBV9 and TRBJ1-2; 10 bases fit TRBD1. The CDR3 consists of 15 residues. The germline V gene has CDR1 SGDLS and CDR2 YYNGEE. V was clipped by 4 bases and J by 2 bases; unmatched bases: 5. The CDR3 nucleotides are TGTGCCAGCAGCCTCCGGACAGGGGGAAACTATGGCTACACCTTC. This codes for CASSLRTGGNYGYTF.

This chain uses TRBV21-1 with TRBJ2-1; the table's D gene call, TRBD2, was not cross checked with the DNA. TRBV21-1 is recorded as a pseudogene. CDR3 length equals 15 residues. Written as DNA, the CDR3 is TGTGCCAGCAGCAAAGAAAGGACTAGCACCAATGAGCAGTTCTTC. Translating it yields CASSKERTSTNEQFF.

J is TRBJ1-1 and V is TRBV5-1, with D possibly TRBD1 on 6 matching bases. CDR1 SGHRS and CDR2 YFSETQ come from the germline V gene. The V end was cut by 0 bases, the J end by 4 bases, with 13 bases between. The CDR3 runs to 15 residues. The CDR3 nucleotides are TGCGCCAGCAGCTTGGTGGCGGGGGCGTCCACTGAAGCTTTCTTT. Residues: CASSLVAGASTEAFF.

To note about this clone: The same CDR3 is also encoded by other DNA sequences in this sample. The rearrangement uses TRBV5-1 and TRBJ1-4; 10 bases fit TRBD1. J was trimmed by 8 bases and V by 4 bases; bases with no gene match: 5. Per the germline V gene, CDR1 is SGHRS and CDR2 is YFSETQ. The CDR3 loop spans 14 amino acids. CDR3 in DNA: TGCGCCAGCAGCCTAGGACAGGGGGGAGAAAAACTGTTTTTT. This codes for CASSLGQGGEKLFF. The whole variable domain, filled in from reference TRBV5-1 and TRBJ1-4, reads KAGVTQTPRYLIKTRGQQVTLSCSPISGHRSVSWYQQTPGQGLQFLFEYFSETQRNKGNFPGRFSGRQFSNSRSEMNVSTLELGDSALYLCASSLGQGGEKLFFGSGTQLSVL.

The chain has TRBV5-1 and TRBJ1-1; 8 bases are shared with TRBD1. Germline CDR1 SGHRS, CDR2 YFSETQ. After removal of 5 bases from V and 0 bases from J, the junction contained 3 bases not matched to a gene. The CDR3 runs 14 residues. The CDR3 loop reads CASRGQEMNTEAFF. As DNA, the CDR3 is TGCGCCAGCAGGGGACAGGAGATGAACACTGAAGCTTTCTTT.

V gene TRBV5-4 combines with J gene TRBJ1-1; TRBD1 matches at 8 bases. Germline V gives CDR1 SGHNT, CDR2 YYREEE (reference sequence). V lost 4 bases and J lost 1; bases outside the gene matches: 6. There are 15 residues in the CDR3. The CDR3 region is CASSVRQGWNTEAFF. CDR3 in DNA: TGTGCCAGCAGCGTTAGACAGGGGTGGAACACTGAAGCTTTCTTT.

J is TRBJ2-2 and V is TRBV24-1; 8 bases map to TRBD1. Germline-derived CDR1 and CDR2 are KGHDR and SFDVKD. CDR3 size: 12 residues. V gave up 10 bases and J gave up 3 bases; unmatched junction bases: 0. CDR3 amino acids: CATQGDTGELFF. CDR3 sequence (DNA): TGTGCCACACAGGGGGACACCGGGGAGCTGTTTTTT.

The chain joins TRBV6-5 to TRBJ2-7; D gene unclear. V dropped 3 bases and J dropped 0 bases, with 12 bases sitting between them. The germline CDR1 and CDR2 sequences are MNHEY and SVGAGI. The CDR3 is 15 residues long. CDR3 sequence reads: CASSYSGLSSYEQYF. Written as DNA, the CDR3 is TGTGCCAGCAGTTATTCAGGCCTAAGCTCCTACGAGCAGTACTTC.

The chain couples TRBV11-2 to TRBJ2-7; 12 bases line up with TRBD2. With V trimmed by 5 bases and J by 6 bases, 8 bases remained unmatched. The CDR3 has 15 amino acids. The V gene's germline CDR1 is SGHAT and CDR2 FQNNGV. DNA for the CDR3: TGTGCCAGCAGCCCACTAGCGGGGGGCGTTGGCGAGCAGTACTTC. Encoded protein: CASSPLAGGVGEQYF.

Here the CDR3 DNA reads TGTGCCAGCAGTGTGGCAGGGGTGGGCTACACCTTC. It translates to CASSVAGVGYTF. This rearrangement joins TRBV25-1 to TRBJ1-2; the D gene is possibly TRBD1 (6 bases). The V end was cut by 4 bases, the J end by 8 bases, with 11 bases between. Germline V gene data show CDR1 as MGHDK and CDR2 as SYGVNS. This CDR3 is built from 12 residues.

The rearrangement links TRBV11-2 to TRBJ2-2; D unclear. The CDR3 runs to 13 residues. Germline V gene sequence: CDR1 SGHAT, CDR2 FQNNGV. V was shortened by 0 bases and J by 6 bases, with 5 bases between the two germline ends. CDR3 amino acids: CASSLESSGELFF. The CDR3 nucleotides read TGTGCCAGCAGCTTAGAGTCCTCCGGGGAGCTGTTTTTT.

The J gene is TRBJ1-6, the V gene TRBV10-2, with TRBD1 identical over 7 bases. The CDR3 runs 18 residues. V trimming: 2 bases; J trimming: 3 bases; junction bases outside the gene matches: 10. CDR1 is WSHSY and CDR2 is SAAADI in the germline V gene. The CDR3 DNA reads as TGCGCCAGCAGTGAGCCGACCGGGACAGCCTACTATAATTCACCCCTCCACTTT. Translated, it gives CASSEPTGTAYYNSPLHF.

This chain joins TRBV19 and TRBJ1-2; D gene unclear. This CDR3 has 14 residues. V was pared by 3 bases and J by 4 bases, with 12 bases between. The germline gives CDR1 LNHDA, CDR2 SQIVND (reference sequence). The CDR3 DNA reads as TGTGCCAGTAGTATTCTCGGTGGGCCCTATGGCTACACCTTC. Translating gives CASSILGGPYGYTF. Using reference TRBV19 and TRBJ1-2 for the parts outside the CDR3, the full variable domain is DGGITQSPKYLFRKEGQNVTLSCEQNLNHDAMYWYRQDPGQGLRLIYYSQIVNDFQKGDIAEGYSVSREKKESFPLTVTSAQKNPTAFYLCASSILGGPYGYTFGSGTRLTVV.

J is TRBJ1-3 and V is TRBV27; 7 nucleotides match TRBD1. Germline CDR1 is MNHEY and CDR2 is SMNVEV (reference sequence). With V trimmed by 5 bases and J by 8 bases, 6 bases remained unmatched. This CDR3 region has 13 residues. The DNA for the CDR3 is TGTGCCAGCAGTGGCAACAGGGGACACACCATATATTTT. This codes for CASSGNRGHTIYF.